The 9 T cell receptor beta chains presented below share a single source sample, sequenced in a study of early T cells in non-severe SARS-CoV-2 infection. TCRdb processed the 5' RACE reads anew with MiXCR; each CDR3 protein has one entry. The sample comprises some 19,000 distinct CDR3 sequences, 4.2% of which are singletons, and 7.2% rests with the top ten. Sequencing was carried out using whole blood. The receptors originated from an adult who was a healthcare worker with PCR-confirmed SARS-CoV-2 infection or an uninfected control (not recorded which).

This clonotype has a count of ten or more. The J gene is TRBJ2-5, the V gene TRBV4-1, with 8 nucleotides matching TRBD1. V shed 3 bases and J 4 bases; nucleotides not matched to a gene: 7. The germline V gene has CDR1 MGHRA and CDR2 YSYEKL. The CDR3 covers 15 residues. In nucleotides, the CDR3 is TGCGCCAGCAGCCATCAAGGGGACAGGAGAGAGACCCAGTACTTC. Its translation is CASSHQGDRRETQYF.

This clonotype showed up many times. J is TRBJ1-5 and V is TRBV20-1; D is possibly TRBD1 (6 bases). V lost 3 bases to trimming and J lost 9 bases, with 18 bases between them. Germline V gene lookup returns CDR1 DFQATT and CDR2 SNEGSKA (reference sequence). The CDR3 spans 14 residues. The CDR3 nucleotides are TGCAGTGCTAGCCTCCAGGGGCCCGATGGGCCCCAGCATTTT. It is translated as CSASLQGPDGPQHF.

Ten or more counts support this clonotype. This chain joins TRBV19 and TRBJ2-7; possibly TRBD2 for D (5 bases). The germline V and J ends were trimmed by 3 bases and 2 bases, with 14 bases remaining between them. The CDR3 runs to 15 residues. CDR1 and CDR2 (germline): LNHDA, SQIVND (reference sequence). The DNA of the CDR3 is TGTGCCAGTAGTATCCGACACCACGGGGCCTACGAGCAGTACTTC. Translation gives CASSIRHHGAYEQYF.

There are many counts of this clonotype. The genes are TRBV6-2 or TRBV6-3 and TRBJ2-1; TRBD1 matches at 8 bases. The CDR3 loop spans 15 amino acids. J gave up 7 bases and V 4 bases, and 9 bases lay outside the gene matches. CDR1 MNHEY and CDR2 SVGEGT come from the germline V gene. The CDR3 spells CASSWGTGMRNEQFF. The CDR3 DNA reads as TGTGCCAGCAGTTGGGGGACAGGTATGCGAAATGAGCAGTTCTTC.

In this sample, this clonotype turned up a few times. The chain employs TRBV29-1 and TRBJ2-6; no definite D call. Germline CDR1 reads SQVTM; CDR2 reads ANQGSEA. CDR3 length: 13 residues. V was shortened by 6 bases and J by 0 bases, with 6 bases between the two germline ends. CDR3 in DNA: TGCAGCGTACAGAGCTCTGGGGCCAACGTCCTGACTTTC. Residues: CSVQSSGANVLTF. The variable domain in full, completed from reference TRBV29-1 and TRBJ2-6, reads SAVISQKPSRDICQRGTSLTIQCQVDSQVTMMFWYRQQPGQSLTLIATANQGSEATYESGFVIDKFPISRPNLTFSTLTVSNMSPEDSSIYLCSVQSSGANVLTFGAGSRLTVL.

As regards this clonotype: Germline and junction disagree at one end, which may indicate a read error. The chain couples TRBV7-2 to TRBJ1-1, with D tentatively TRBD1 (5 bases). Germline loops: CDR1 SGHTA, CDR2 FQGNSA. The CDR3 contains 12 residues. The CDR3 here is CASSLEIQGPFF. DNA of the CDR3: TGTGCCAGCAGCTTGGAGATCCAGGGTCCCTTTTTT.

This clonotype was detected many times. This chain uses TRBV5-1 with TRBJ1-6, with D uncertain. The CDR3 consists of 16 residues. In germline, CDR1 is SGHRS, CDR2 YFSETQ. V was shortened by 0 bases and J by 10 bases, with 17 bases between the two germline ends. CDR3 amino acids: CASSLEGRSAGSPLHF. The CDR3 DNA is TGCGCCAGCAGCTTGGAAGGCCGCAGTGCCGGGTCACCCCTCCACTTT.

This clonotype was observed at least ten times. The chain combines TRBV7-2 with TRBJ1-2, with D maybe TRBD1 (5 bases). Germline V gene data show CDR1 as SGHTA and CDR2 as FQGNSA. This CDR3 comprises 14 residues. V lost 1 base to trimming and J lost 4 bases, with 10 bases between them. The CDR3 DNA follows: TGTGCCAGCAGCTTAGGGGGGGTACCCTATGGCTACACCTTC. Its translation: CASSLGGVPYGYTF.

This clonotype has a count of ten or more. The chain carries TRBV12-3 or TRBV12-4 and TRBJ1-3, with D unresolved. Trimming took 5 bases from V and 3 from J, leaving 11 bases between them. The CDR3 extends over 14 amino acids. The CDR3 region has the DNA TGTGCCAGCAGTCTCGGGGTGCGTGGAAACACCATATATTTT. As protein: CASSLGVRGNTIYF.